This T cell receptor beta chain comes out of a study of CD8 T cells in Susac syndrome. V was clipped by 3 bases and J by 0 bases, with 12 bases between them. The CDR3 has 16 residues. Per germline, CDR1 LNHDA and CDR2 SQIVND (reference sequence). When the RNA was reverse transcribed, random hexamers were used with an input of roughly 0.5 to 1 ug. Amplification of TCR beta CDR3 was carried out by immunoSEQ multiplex PCR, which covered 54 Vbeta and 13 Jbeta segments. From the immunoSEQ multiplex PCR reads, TCRdb called clonotypes with MiXCR, one entry per CDR3 protein. Of some 300,000 distinct CDR3 sequences listed, about 91% are singletons.

Sequenced input: CD8+ T cells from PBMCs. The sequence derives from a human donor with multiple sclerosis. The genes are TRBV19 and TRBJ2-1; D not certain. The CDR3 nucleotides read TGTGCCAGTAGTATGGGCGGAAGGAGCTCCTACAATGAGCAGTTCTTC. It translates to CASSMGGRSSYNEQFF.